A single sample gave rise to the 10 T cell receptor beta chains below, sequenced in a study of OX40 agonist ivuxolimab in advanced cancers. Libraries were prepared by immunoSEQ multiplex PCR; TCRdb keeps only in-frame clonotypes and omits some of them. The sample comprises about 84,000 clones, about nine tenths of which are singletons, and about 0.2% rests with the top ten. The sample consisted of CD4+ or CD8+ T cells sorted from blood, taken in a trial of the OX40 agonist ivuxolimab. These receptors all stem from an adult with an advanced solid tumor such as melanoma, head and neck, liver or kidney cancer.

The chain carries TRBV7-2 and TRBJ2-2; 9 positions match TRBD2. V trimming: 0 bases; J trimming: 0 bases; junction bases outside the gene matches: 5. Looked up from germline, CDR1 is SGHTA and CDR2 is FQGNSA. The CDR3 contains 18 residues. CDR3 in DNA: TGTGCCAGCAGCTTAGCGTATGCGGGAGGGCCGAACACCGGGGAGCTGTTTTTT. This encodes CASSLAYAGGPNTGELFF.

The CDR3 loop reads CASSDFLAGNIGRDEQYF. The CDR3 bases are TGTGCCAGCAGTGATTTTCTAGCGGGGAATATCGGGAGGGACGAGCAGTACTTC. The chain joins TRBV2 to TRBJ2-7; TRBD2 aligns across 9 bases. The CDR3 is 18 residues long. CDR1 SNHLY and CDR2 FYNNEI come from the germline V gene. Trimming removed 3 bases from V and 5 bases from J; junction bases left unmatched: 17.

The chain joins TRBV9 to TRBJ1-1; 9 nucleotides match TRBD1. V shed 3 bases and J 0 bases; nucleotides not matched to a gene: 3. The CDR3 contains 15 residues. CDR1 is SGDLS and CDR2 is YYNGEE in the germline V gene. The CDR3 sequence: CASSGDRAMNTEAFF. Here the CDR3 DNA reads TGTGCCAGCAGCGGGGACAGGGCCATGAACACTGAAGCTTTCTTT. The whole variable domain, remainder taken from reference TRBV9 and TRBJ1-1, is DSGVTQTPKHLITATGQRVTLRCSPRSGDLSVYWYQQSLDQGLQFLIQYYNGEERAKGNILERFSAQQFPDLHSELNLSSLELGDSALYFCASSGDRAMNTEAFFGQGTRLTVV.

This clone has only a few counts. This same CDR3 is encoded by further DNA sequences in the sample. The chain employs TRBV11-2 and TRBJ1-3, with D unresolved. CDR1 and CDR2 from the germline V gene are SGHAT and FQNNGV. V lost 2 bases to trimming and J lost 1 base, with 3 bases between them. The CDR3 contains 13 residues. For the CDR3, the DNA is TGTGCCAGCAGCTTAAGTTCTGGAAACACCATATATTTT. This gives the protein CASSLSSGNTIYF. The complete variable domain, with remaining parts taken from reference TRBV11-2 and TRBJ1-3, reads EAGVAQSPRYKIIEKRQSVAFWCNPISGHATLYWYQQILGQGPKLLIQFQNNGVVDDSQLPKDRFSAERLKGVDSTLKIQPAKLEDSAVYLCASSLSSGNTIYFGEGSWLTVV.

This rearrangement joins TRBV4-1 to TRBJ2-7; D is unresolved. The CDR3 has 14 residues. V was clipped by 1 base and J by 4 bases, with 11 bases between them. Germline assignment: CDR1 MGHRA and CDR2 YSYEKL. The CDR3 loop is CASSQGRVGYEQYF. CDR3 DNA: TGCGCCAGCAGCCAAGGACGAGTTGGGTACGAGCAGTACTTC.

The chain has TRBV29-1 and TRBJ1-1; maybe TRBD1 (5 bases). Trimming took 6 bases from V and 1 from J, leaving 12 bases between them. Germline loops: CDR1 SQVTM, CDR2 ANQGSEA. This CDR3 comprises 13 residues. In nucleotides, the CDR3 is TGCAGCGTGTTAAACAGGAGGAACACTGAAGCTTTCTTT. It codes for CSVLNRRNTEAFF.

The gene calls are TRBV30 and TRBJ2-7; D gene ambiguous. The CDR3 runs 12 residues. V lost 2 bases and J lost 4, with 9 bases in between. In germline, CDR1 is GTSNPN, CDR2 SVGIG (reference sequence). The CDR3 here is CAWSPGGYEQYF. The CDR3 nucleotides are TGTGCCTGGAGTCCAGGCGGATACGAGCAGTACTTC.

The chain recombines TRBV5-1 with TRBJ1-3; D not certain. The length of the CDR3 is 14 residues. CDR1 is SGHRS, CDR2 YFSETQ, per germline. V lost 4 bases and J lost 0, with 8 bases in between. CDR3 sequence: CASSPVSSGNTIYF. The CDR3, as DNA: TGCGCCAGCAGCCCCGTTAGCTCTGGAAACACCATATATTTT.

The rearrangement links TRBV5-1 to TRBJ2-3; the D call may be TRBD1 or TRBD2 (5 bases each). CDR3 length: 18 amino acids. Per germline, CDR1 SGHRS and CDR2 YFSETQ. V was trimmed by 1 base and J by 0 bases, leaving 18 bases between them. The CDR3 here is CASSLTGGALTSTDTQYF. The CDR3 DNA reads as TGCGCCAGCAGCTTGACAGGAGGTGCCTTAACTAGCACAGATACGCAGTATTTT.

The chain links TRBV5-1 to TRBJ2-1; D is tentatively TRBD1 or TRBD2 (5 bases each). Per the germline V gene, CDR1 is SGHRS and CDR2 is YFSETQ. The CDR3 has 15 amino acids. Trimming pared 7 bases from V and 0 bases from J, leaving 14 bases between. CDR3 coding DNA: TGCGCCAGCGAGGTGGGGGAAGGCTCCTACAATGAGCAGTTCTTC. This sequence encodes CASEVGEGSYNEQFF.